A single sample is the source of the 21 T cell receptor beta chains below, sequenced in a study of cytomegalovirus exposure and HLA in healthy donors. The PCR ran on 60 Vbeta and 13 Jbeta primers. Only in-frame clones appear in the TCRdb table, and some are missing; sequencing was by immunoSEQ multiplex PCR. The profile shows 75,000 to 100,000 clones, 60% to 75% of them singletons. Sample: PBMCs. Receptors originate from a man aged 60 to 69 in good health and CMV-seronegative.

This clone came up a few times. The chain carries TRBV27 and TRBJ2-1; TRBD2 is a possible D gene (5 bases). Trimming cost V 3 bases and J 7 bases, with 13 bases left between them. This CDR3 has 14 residues. Per the germline V gene, CDR1 is MNHEY and CDR2 is SMNVEV (reference sequence). In DNA, the CDR3 is TGTGCCAGCAGTTTCGGACTTGGTTGGAATGAGCAGTTCTTC. The encoded protein is CASSFGLGWNEQFF.

This chain connects TRBV6-5 to TRBJ2-3, with 7 bases that match TRBD1. After removal of 0 bases from V and 6 bases from J, the junction contained 9 bases not matched to a gene. The CDR3 length is 16 residues. In germline, CDR1 is MNHEY, CDR2 SVGAGI. The CDR3 loop reads CASSYSGRGFSDTQYF. CDR3 nucleotides: TGTGCCAGCAGTTACTCGGGCAGGGGGTTTTCGGATACGCAGTATTTT.

CDR3 sequence: CASSPDRGGQHEQFF. CDR3 coding DNA: TGTGCCAGCAGCCCGGACCGAGGGGGCCAACATGAGCAGTTCTTC. This rearrangement joins TRBV5-4 to TRBJ2-1; TRBD1 aligns across 7 bases. V shed 4 bases, J shed 8 bases, and the junction held 12 bases outside the gene matches. Germline CDR1 is SGHNT and CDR2 is YYREEE (reference sequence). This CDR3 is 15 amino acids long.

The chain combines TRBV7-3 with TRBJ2-2, with TRBD2 matching 7 bases. V dropped 7 bases and J dropped 3; count of bases not matched to a gene: 8. The CDR3 has 15 amino acids. Germline CDR1 SGHTA, CDR2 FQGTGA. The CDR3 coding sequence is TGTGCCAGCACCCCGGGAGGCGGACACACCGGGGAGCTGTTTTTT. Its protein product is CASTPGGGHTGELFF.

This clone was found a few times. This CDR3 is CATHPKIADRGVAQYF. In DNA form, the CDR3 reads TGTGCAACTCACCCAAAAATAGCGGACCGAGGGGTGGCGCAGTATTTT. The V gene is TRBV10-3, the J gene TRBJ2-3; D might be TRBD2 (6 bases). The CDR3 sequence is 16 residues long. In germline, CDR1 is ENHRY, CDR2 SYGVKD.

The chain recombines TRBV6-1 with TRBJ1-1; 7 bases map to TRBD1. The V gene end was trimmed by 2 bases and the J gene end by 0 bases; junction bases not matched to a gene: 9. The CDR3 runs to 17 residues. Germline V gives CDR1 MNHNS, CDR2 SASEGT. The CDR3 protein is CASSEIRGRVVNTEAFF. In DNA, the CDR3 is TGTGCCAGCAGTGAAATAAGGGGGCGCGTTGTGAACACTGAAGCTTTCTTT.

V usage is TRBV10-3 and J usage is TRBJ2-5, with TRBD1 as a possible D gene (7 bases). This CDR3 spans 14 amino acids. The ends were cut back, 3 bases at V and 6 bases at J, with 14 bases in the middle. Germline loops: CDR1 ENHRY, CDR2 SYGVKD. The CDR3: CAISDSGGKKTQYF. The DNA of the CDR3 is TGTGCCATCAGTGACTCAGGGGGGAAGAAGACCCAGTACTTC.

The chain recombines TRBV27 with TRBJ2-1; TRBD2 matches at 9 bases. From germline, CDR1 is MNHEY and CDR2 SMNVEV (reference sequence). V was clipped by 4 bases and J by 2 bases; unmatched bases: 9. The CDR3 runs to 17 residues. The CDR3 loop reads CASSSNRGGRAYNEQFF. The CDR3 bases are TGTGCCAGCAGTTCGAATAGGGGCGGGAGGGCCTACAATGAGCAGTTCTTC.

This chain's CDR3 is CSVEDLVAGAYNEQFF. The CDR3 DNA reads as TGCAGCGTTGAAGATTTAGTGGCGGGAGCCTACAATGAGCAGTTCTTC. The J gene is TRBJ2-1, the V gene TRBV29-1; TRBD2 agrees at 7 bases. Trimming at V came to 0 bases and at J to 2 bases, leaving 7 bases not matched to a gene. Germline V gives CDR1 SQVTM, CDR2 ANQGSEA. The CDR3 totals 16 residues.

This sequence joins TRBV4-2 and TRBJ2-3; TRBD2 matches 7 bases. Germline trimming cut 0 bases from V and 4 bases from J; bases unmatched to any gene: 7. CDR1 LGHNA and CDR2 YNFKEQ come from the germline V gene. The CDR3 loop spans 16 amino acids. In DNA form, the CDR3 reads TGTGCCAGCAGCCAAGATCCAGCGGGGTCGTCAGATACGCAGTATTTT. It codes for CASSQDPAGSSDTQYF.

This chain joins TRBV5-1 and TRBJ1-4, with 12 bases aligning to TRBD1. V dropped 0 bases and J dropped 7; count of bases not matched to a gene: 4. CDR3 length: 16 amino acids. Germline lookup yields CDR1 SGHRS and CDR2 YFSETQ. The CDR3 loop is CASSLAGTGGGEKLFF. The CDR3 coding sequence is TGCGCCAGCAGCTTGGCTGGGACAGGGGGCGGTGAAAAACTGTTTTTT.

V gene TRBV7-8 combines with J gene TRBJ1-6, with D perhaps matching TRBD1 (5 bases). The V end lost 2 bases, the J end lost 5 bases, and 10 bases lay between the germline ends. CDR1 and CDR2 from the germline V gene are SGHVS and FQNEAQ. CDR3 length: 15 residues. The CDR3: CASSLSGADNSPLHF. CDR3 DNA sequence: TGTGCCAGCAGCTTAAGTGGGGCAGATAATTCACCCCTCCACTTT.

The V and J genes are TRBV7-9 and TRBJ1-1; D perhaps matches TRBD1 (6 bases). V dropped 6 bases and J dropped 4 bases, with 18 bases sitting between them. Per the germline V gene, CDR1 is SEHNR and CDR2 is FQNEAQ (reference sequence). There are 15 residues in the CDR3. The DNA for the CDR3 is TGTGCCAGCAGTCTTGTTATCCAGGGGTTCACTGAAGCTTTCTTT. Protein: CASSLVIQGFTEAFF. Complete variable domain (other parts from reference TRBV7-9 and TRBJ1-1): DTGVSQNPRHKITKRGQNVTFRCDPISEHNRLYWYRQTLGQGPEFLTYFQNEAQLEKSRLLSDRFSAERPKGSFSTLEIQRTEQGDSAMYLCASSLVIQGFTEAFFGQGTRLTVV.

This chain connects TRBV29-1 to TRBJ2-3; D gene uncertain. The CDR3 spans 12 residues. Trimming cost V 2 bases and J 4 bases, with 7 bases left between them. Germline assignment: CDR1 SQVTM and CDR2 ANQGSEA. As DNA, the CDR3 is TGCAGCGTTGAATCTGGAGCAGATACGCAGTATTTT. It is translated as CSVESGADTQYF.

This sequence joins TRBV15 and TRBJ1-6; TRBD1 matches 10 bases. Germline V gene lookup returns CDR1 LNHNV and CDR2 YYDKDF (reference sequence). Germline trimming cut 2 bases from V and 9 bases from J; bases unmatched to any gene: 7. CDR3 length: 16 residues. CDR3 protein: CATSRPSGQGFSPLHF. For the CDR3, the DNA is TGTGCCACCAGCAGACCCTCGGGACAGGGGTTTTCACCCCTCCACTTT.

The chain has TRBV10-1 and TRBJ1-6; D is ambiguous. Germline V gene lookup returns CDR1 WNHNN and CDR2 SYGVQD (reference sequence). The CDR3 spans 12 residues. V shed 6 bases and J shed 7 bases, with 7 bases lying between them. The CDR3 here is CASSDNNSPLHF. CDR3 DNA sequence: TGCGCCAGCAGCGACAACAATTCACCCCTCCACTTT.

The V gene is TRBV11-2, the J gene TRBJ2-6; TRBD1 aligns across 7 bases. Germline V gene sequence: CDR1 SGHAT, CDR2 FQNNGV. V shed 3 bases and J 2 bases; nucleotides not matched to a gene: 4. The CDR3 runs to 16 residues. This CDR3 is CASSFDRATGANVLTF. Here the CDR3 DNA reads TGTGCCAGCAGCTTTGACAGGGCGACTGGGGCCAACGTCCTGACTTTC.

V and J are TRBV7-2 and TRBJ2-5; 10 bases agree with TRBD2. The CDR3 runs to 19 residues. The junction had 12 bases not matched to a gene; V was cut back by 1 base and J by 1 base. Germline V gene sequence: CDR1 SGHTA, CDR2 FQGNSA. The CDR3 nucleotides read TGTGCCAGCAGCTTAGGTGTGTTAGCGGGGGGAGCGACCCAAGAGACCCAGTACTTC. As protein: CASSLGVLAGGATQETQYF.

The J gene is TRBJ1-4, the V gene TRBV5-1, with a possible D match to TRBD1 (6 bases). This CDR3 has 14 amino acids. Trimming removed 3 bases at V and 8 bases at J, with 14 bases between. The germline gives CDR1 SGHRS, CDR2 YFSETQ. The CDR3 DNA sequence: TGCGCCAGCAGCTATTGGACAGATAAGGAAAAACTGTTTTTT. Translated, it gives CASSYWTDKEKLFF. The full variable domain, in which reference TRBV5-1 and TRBJ1-4 provide the parts outside the CDR3, is KAGVTQTPRYLIKTRGQQVTLSCSPISGHRSVSWYQQTPGQGLQFLFEYFSETQRNKGNFPGRFSGRQFSNSRSEMNVSTLELGDSALYLCASSYWTDKEKLFFGSGTQLSVL.

This sequence joins TRBV13 and TRBJ2-3; 14 bases fit TRBD2. This CDR3 is 19 amino acids long. Germline CDR1 and CDR2: PRHDT and FYEKMQ (reference sequence). Germline trimming cut 5 bases from V and 2 bases from J; bases unmatched to any gene: 12. The CDR3 loop reads CASSLRLAGGPLVTDTQYF. The CDR3, as DNA: TGTGCCAGCAGCCTTCGACTAGCGGGAGGGCCTCTGGTCACAGATACGCAGTATTTT.

The rearrangement joins TRBV6-1 to TRBJ1-2, with 8 bases fitting TRBD1. This CDR3 has 13 amino acids. Trimming took 7 bases from V and 4 from J; bases not matched to a gene: 5. CDR1 is MNHNS, CDR2 SASEGT, per germline. CDR3 nucleotide sequence: TGTGCCAGCAATTACGGACAGGGCTATGGCTACACCTTC. Protein sequence: CASNYGQGYGYTF.